This T cell receptor (beta chain) was profiled in a study of control samples from healthy donors and cancer patients. Some clones are missing from TCRdb's copy, which holds only in-frame ones; the method was immunoSEQ multiplex PCR. The table shows 150,000 or so clones, with roughly 93% occurring only once. In germline, CDR1 is MNHEY, CDR2 SMNVEV (reference sequence). The CDR3 sequence is 23 residues long. Between the trimmed V and J ends, which lost 0 bases and 0 bases, there was a span of 32 bases. The source is a man between 18 and 35 years old in good health. The material sequenced was blood. The chain links TRBV27 to TRBJ2-5, with D possibly matching TRBD2 (7 bases). CDR3: CASSLSKPFGRTRRGINQETQYF. Written as DNA, the CDR3 is TGTGCCAGCAGTTTATCGAAGCCGTTTGGAAGGACTAGAAGGGGGATAAACCAAGAGACCCAGTACTTC.